The 27 T cell receptor beta chains reported below all come from one sample, sequenced in a study of identical twins. Via MiXCR, TCRdb re-called the 5' RACE reads, giving one row per CDR3 protein. The sample carries hundreds of thousands of distinct CDR3 sequences, approximately 22% recorded once. The same sample was also studied in work on T cells expressing NK-cell markers.

The sample taken for sequencing was PBMCs. Receptor source: a woman between 18 and 29 years old in good health.

In this sample, this clonotype turned up many times. The CDR3 is CASSQGLAGYNEQFF. CDR3 coding DNA: TGCGCCAGCAGCCAAGGACTAGCGGGGTACAATGAGCAGTTCTTC. This chain uses TRBV4-3 with TRBJ2-1; 11 bases line up with TRBD2. Trimming removed 1 base from V and 4 bases from J; junction bases left unmatched: 0. This CDR3 comprises 15 residues. CDR1 is LGHNA, CDR2 YSLEER, per germline.

The chain carries TRBV7-2 and TRBJ2-5; possibly TRBD2 for D (5 bases). CDR3 size: 11 residues. V lost 8 bases to trimming and J lost 9 bases, with 13 bases between them. Per germline, CDR1 SGHTA and CDR2 FQGNSA. CDR3 nucleotide sequence: TGTGCCAGCCACAGTAGAGGGTCCCAGTACTTC. Translation gives CASHSRGSQYF.

In this sample, this clonotype turned up a few times. The genes are TRBV7-2 and TRBJ1-4; D is ambiguous. V lost 5 bases and J lost 0, with 13 bases in between. Germline V gene data show CDR1 as SGHTA and CDR2 as FQGNSA. This CDR3 comprises 16 residues. CDR3 DNA sequence: TGTGCCAGCAGCCGCGGCCGACTGACAACTAATGAAAAACTGTTTTTT. Translation gives CASSRGRLTTNEKLFF.

This clonotype has a count of ten or more. The chain couples TRBV20-1 to TRBJ2-7, with D maybe TRBD1 (6 bases). V was clipped by 5 bases and J by 2 bases, with 10 bases between them. This CDR3 spans 12 amino acids. CDR1 is DFQATT, CDR2 SNEGSKA, per germline (reference sequence). The CDR3 DNA sequence: TGCAGTGCTTTGACAGGTCCCTACGAGCAGTACTTC. It yields the protein CSALTGPYEQYF.

There are a few counts of this clonotype. This chain joins TRBV13 and TRBJ2-3, with TRBD2 matching over 11 bases. The trim removed 4 bases at V and 0 bases at J, leaving 9 bases unmatched. CDR1 and CDR2 from the germline V gene are PRHDT and FYEKMQ (reference sequence). The CDR3 loop spans 18 amino acids. DNA for the CDR3: TGTGCCAGCAGCTCCCCTAGCGGGGGGATCACTAGCACAGATACGCAGTATTTT. It codes for CASSSPSGGITSTDTQYF.

V and J are TRBV12-3 or TRBV12-4 and TRBJ1-3; D call uncertain. The CDR3 runs to 12 residues. The germline V and J ends were trimmed by 7 bases and 6 bases, with 10 bases remaining between them. Written as DNA, the CDR3 is TGTGCCAGCACCTCCAGCCTAAACACCATATATTTT. Protein product: CASTSSLNTIYF.

The chain uses TRBV14 and TRBJ2-3; 9 nucleotides line up with TRBD1. The CDR3 extends over 15 amino acids. Per the germline V gene, CDR1 is SGHDN and CDR2 is FVKESK. J gave up 0 bases and V 4 bases, and 2 bases lay outside the gene matches. The CDR3 bases are TGTGCCAGCAGCCGGGACAGGGTGAGCACAGATACGCAGTATTTT. It encodes CASSRDRVSTDTQYF. The full variable domain, its missing parts supplied by reference TRBV14 and TRBJ2-3, is EAGVTQFPSHSVIEKGQTVTLRCDPISGHDNLYWYRRVMGKEIKFLLHFVKESKQDESGMPNNRFLAERTGGTYSTLKVQPAELEDSGVYFCASSRDRVSTDTQYFGPGTRLTVL.

V usage is TRBV10-3 and J usage is TRBJ2-7; D might be TRBD1 or TRBD2, each matching 5 bases. Between the trimmed V and J ends, which lost 7 bases and 0 bases, there was a span of 13 bases. The CDR3 runs to 14 residues. Germline values: CDR1 ENHRY, CDR2 SYGVKD. CDR3 in DNA: TGTGCCATCACTGGGACCCCGAGCTCCTACGAGCAGTACTTC. This sequence encodes CAITGTPSSYEQYF.

The V gene is TRBV10-3, the J gene TRBJ2-1; no reliable D call. This CDR3 region has 17 residues. Germline assignment: CDR1 ENHRY and CDR2 SYGVKD. Between the trimmed V and J ends, which lost 4 bases and 6 bases, there was a span of 22 bases. CDR3 protein: CAISVAWAALNPNEQFF. The CDR3 DNA reads TGTGCCATCAGTGTGGCCTGGGCAGCCCTGAATCCCAATGAGCAGTTCTTC.

This clonotype was counted between two and nine times. V is TRBV6-1 and J is TRBJ2-3, with TRBD1 matching over 8 bases. CDR1 is MNHNS and CDR2 is SASEGT in the germline V gene. This CDR3 is built from 15 residues. J gave up 0 bases and V 6 bases, and 5 bases lay outside the gene matches. CDR3: CASSDRGASTDTQYF. The CDR3 DNA reads TGTGCCAGCAGCGACAGGGGCGCTAGCACAGATACGCAGTATTTT.

This chain joins TRBV29-1 and TRBJ1-2; no clear D. The CDR3 length is 11 residues. V lost 7 bases and J 2 bases, leaving 8 bases between the germline ends. Germline CDR1 reads SQVTM; CDR2 reads ANQGSEA. CDR3 DNA sequence: TGCAGCGCACAGAGAAACTATGGCTACACCTTC. This translates into CSAQRNYGYTF.

This clonotype was counted a few times. The chain uses TRBV6-1 and TRBJ1-1, with D hard to call. CDR3 size: 15 residues. Germline CDR1 MNHNS, CDR2 SASEGT. CDR3 protein: CVSRKKRRWYTEAFF. The DNA of the CDR3 is TGTGTCTCACGCAAGAAGAGACGATGGTACACTGAAGCTTTCTTT.

This clonotype was detected ten times or more. The rearrangement links TRBV5-4 to TRBJ2-1; 11 bases are shared with TRBD2. The V segment lost 7 bases and the J segment 3 bases; nucleotides outside the gene matches: 6. The V gene's germline CDR1 is SGHNT and CDR2 YYREEE (reference sequence). The CDR3 sequence is 15 residues long. This CDR3 reads CASRSGTSGYNEQFF. The CDR3 bases are TGTGCCAGCCGATCAGGGACTAGCGGCTACAATGAGCAGTTCTTC.

This clonotype was recorded a few times. This chain links TRBV7-3 with TRBJ2-1, with D maybe TRBD2 (5 bases). Trimming took 5 bases from V and 9 from J, leaving 8 bases between them. Germline loops: CDR1 SGHTA, CDR2 FQGTGA. The CDR3 runs to 11 residues. Here the CDR3 DNA reads TGTGCCAGCAGCCCTGGGAGTGAGCAGTTCTTC. Protein sequence: CASSPGSEQFF.

This clonotype was detected only a few times. The chain uses TRBV20-1 and TRBJ2-1, with D unclear. The V and J ends lost 0 bases and 3 bases respectively, with 12 bases between them. Germline V gives CDR1 DFQATT, CDR2 SNEGSKA (reference sequence). This CDR3 has 15 amino acids. CDR3 sequence (DNA): TGCAGTGCTAGAGAACGGAGTACTCACTACAATGAGCAGTTCTTC. Translated: CSARERSTHYNEQFF.

This clonotype was counted a few times. V and J are TRBV7-2 and TRBJ2-2; 10 bases agree with TRBD2. The CDR3 is made up of 15 amino acids. Germline assignment: CDR1 SGHTA and CDR2 FQGNSA. V shed 5 bases and J 5 bases; nucleotides not matched to a gene: 5. CDR3 nucleotide sequence: TGTGCCAGCAGCCCGCGAGCGGGAGGGACCGGGGAGCTGTTTTTT. This translates into CASSPRAGGTGELFF. The full variable domain, in which reference TRBV7-2 and TRBJ2-2 provide the parts outside the CDR3, is GAGVSQSPSNKVTEKGKDVELRCDPISGHTALYWYRQSLGQGLEFLIYFQGNSAPDKSGLPSDRFSAERTGGSVSTLTIQRTQQEDSAVYLCASSPRAGGTGELFFGEGSRLTVL.

This clonotype was counted ten times or more. J is TRBJ2-3 and V is TRBV29-1; the D gene could be TRBD1 or TRBD2 (5 bases each). The germline V gene has CDR1 SQVTM and CDR2 ANQGSEA. This CDR3 contains 12 residues. Trimming shortened V by 6 bases and J by 6 bases, and 13 bases separated the two germline ends. The CDR3 DNA follows: TGCAGCGTCGTTTTGGGGGTGGATACGCAGTATTTT. It translates to CSVVLGVDTQYF.

The rearrangement links TRBV20-1 to TRBJ2-1, with 11 bases aligning to TRBD2. Germline V gene data show CDR1 as DFQATT and CDR2 as SNEGSKA (reference sequence). Unmatched junction bases numbered 6, after V lost 1 base and J lost 7 bases. The CDR3 is 15 residues long. The CDR3 sequence: CSARGLAGSGNEQFF. The CDR3 nucleotides are TGCAGTGCTAGAGGACTAGCGGGATCGGGAAATGAGCAGTTCTTC.

The chain recombines TRBV5-5 with TRBJ2-7, with D possibly being TRBD2 (5 bases). Germline V lookup: CDR1 SGHKS, CDR2 YYEKEE (reference sequence). The length of the CDR3 is 14 residues. V was pared by 5 bases and J by 2 bases, with 14 bases between. The chain's CDR3 is CASRDTRRTYEQYF. In DNA form, the CDR3 reads TGTGCCAGCAGAGATACGAGGAGGACCTACGAGCAGTACTTC.

This clonotype was detected only a few times. The chain links TRBV6-6 to TRBJ2-1, with a weak D call TRBD2 (5 bases). With 8 bases removed from V and 7 bases from J, the gap between germline ends came to 15 bases. Germline V gene lookup returns CDR1 MNHNY and CDR2 SVGAGI (reference sequence). This CDR3 is 13 amino acids long. The CDR3, as DNA: TGTGCCAGCGATCCAGGACTTCCTAATGAGCAGTTCTTC. This sequence encodes CASDPGLPNEQFF.

The V and J genes are TRBV5-6 and TRBJ2-3; no reliable D call. CDR1 and CDR2 (germline): SGHDT, YYEEEE. This CDR3 is built from 14 residues. The V end was cut by 3 bases, the J end by 2 bases, with 10 bases between. The CDR3 loop is CASSYQTYTDTQYF. The CDR3 region has the DNA TGTGCCAGCAGCTATCAGACTTACACAGATACGCAGTATTTT.

The table lists this clonotype with a few counts. The rearrangement uses TRBV10-3 and TRBJ1-4; 9 positions agree with TRBD1. This CDR3 region has 15 residues. CDR1 and CDR2 (germline): ENHRY, SYGVKD. Trimming at V came to 2 bases and at J to 8 bases, leaving 6 bases not matched to a gene. CDR3: CAISESRDRVEKLFF. The CDR3 DNA sequence: TGTGCCATCAGTGAGAGCCGGGACAGGGTCGAAAAACTGTTTTTT.

This clonotype was found a few times. The chain combines TRBV9 with TRBJ2-7; 7 bases match TRBD1. The CDR3 consists of 14 residues. V trimming: 3 bases; J trimming: 4 bases; junction bases outside the gene matches: 7. Per the germline V gene, CDR1 is SGDLS and CDR2 is YYNGEE. CDR3 region: CASSAGGIIYEQYF. The DNA of the CDR3 is TGTGCCAGCAGCGCAGGGGGAATCATTTACGAGCAGTACTTC.

This clonotype was recorded a few times. The rearrangement joins TRBV7-3 to TRBJ2-1, with 8 positions matching TRBD2. V lost 3 bases to trimming and J lost 4 bases; unmatched junction nucleotides: 5. CDR3 length: 15 amino acids. CDR1 is SGHTA and CDR2 is FQGTGA in the germline V gene. The CDR3 reads CASSFGGGGYNEQFF. Here the CDR3 DNA reads TGTGCCAGCAGCTTTGGGGGCGGGGGGTACAATGAGCAGTTCTTC.

The V and J genes are TRBV6-2 or TRBV6-3 and TRBJ2-7; 7 nucleotides match TRBD2. J lost 0 bases, V lost 4 bases, and 3 bases had no gene match. CDR1 and CDR2 from the germline V gene are MNHEY and SVGEGT. CDR3 size: 14 residues. The CDR3 DNA is TGTGCCAGCAGTTCCGGGACTAACTCCTACGAGCAGTACTTC. Translating gives CASSSGTNSYEQYF.

The chain recombines TRBV9 with TRBJ1-2, with 9 bases matching TRBD1. The V segment lost 3 bases and the J segment 10 bases; nucleotides outside the gene matches: 10. The CDR3 is made up of 14 amino acids. The V gene's germline CDR1 is SGDLS and CDR2 YYNGEE. CDR3 region: CASSATRDRASYTF. The CDR3 nucleotides are TGTGCCAGCAGCGCAACCCGGGACAGGGCATCCTACACCTTC.

The chain carries TRBV15 and TRBJ2-1; 12 bases map to TRBD2. The CDR3 sequence is 15 residues long. Germline V gives CDR1 LNHNV, CDR2 YYDKDF (reference sequence). J was trimmed by 12 bases and V by 4 bases; bases with no gene match: 10. Here the CDR3 reads CATSTRTSGMAWQFF. The CDR3 nucleotides read TGTGCCACCAGCACCCGGACTAGCGGGATGGCCTGGCAGTTCTTC. The whole variable domain, filled in from reference TRBV15 and TRBJ2-1, reads DAMVIQNPRYQVTQFGKPVTLSCSQTLNHNVMYWYQQKSSQAPKLLFHYYDKDFNNEADTPDNFQSRRPNTSFCFLDIRSPGLGDTAMYLCATSTRTSGMAWQFFGPGTRLTVL.